This T cell receptor beta chain emerged from a study of Graves' ophthalmopathy and Graves' hyperthyroidism. Study at large: Blood was drawn at initial diagnosis, before any treatment.

CDR3 size: 13 residues. Germline V lookup: CDR1 SNHLY, CDR2 FYNNEI. V was trimmed by 4 bases and J by 9 bases, leaving 10 bases between them. Amplified material comprised TCR beta CDR3 regions derived from RNA transcripts. Investigators did first-round RT-PCR with HTBI primers, then second-round multiplex PCR. Each CDR3 protein is one row after TCRdb ran MiXCR on the multiplex PCR reads. The profile shows about 620,000 distinct CDR3 sequences, about 20% of them singletons. The term stable hyperthyroidism indicated an absence of ophthalmopathy within 18 months of follow-up. The hyperthyroidism patients had a new diagnosis of under 2 months' duration and were aged 18 to 65. Exclusion covered patients with other autoimmune diseases or uncontrolled infections (as well as pregnancy or lactation).

The clonotype was recovered from a woman younger than 30 with stable Graves' hyperthyroidism. Some clones in this sample may be carry-over from other donors' samples. The sample taken for sequencing was peripheral blood. This chain connects TRBV2 to TRBJ1-6, with D maybe TRBD1 (5 bases). This chain's CDR3 is CASSGEGSSPLHF. In nucleotides, the CDR3 is TGTGCCAGCAGTGGGGAGGGGAGTTCACCCCTCCACTTT.